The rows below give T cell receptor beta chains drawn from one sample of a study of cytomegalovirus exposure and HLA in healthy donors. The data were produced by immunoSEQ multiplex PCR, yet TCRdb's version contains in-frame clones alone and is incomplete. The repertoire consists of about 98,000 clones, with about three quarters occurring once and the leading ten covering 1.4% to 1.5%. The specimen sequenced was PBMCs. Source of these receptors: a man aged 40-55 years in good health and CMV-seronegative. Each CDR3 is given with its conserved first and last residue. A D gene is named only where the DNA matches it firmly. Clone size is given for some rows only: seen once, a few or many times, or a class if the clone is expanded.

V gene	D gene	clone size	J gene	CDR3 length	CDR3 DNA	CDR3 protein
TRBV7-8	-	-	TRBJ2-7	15	TGTGCCAGCAGCCAAGAACTAGTCGGTAAGGACGAGCAGTACTTC	CASSQELVGKDEQYF
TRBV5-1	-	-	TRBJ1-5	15	TGCGCCAGCAGCCCACGGCCCGGGGAAAATCAGCCCCAGCATTTT	CASSPRPGENQPQHF
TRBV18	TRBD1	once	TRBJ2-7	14	TGTGCCAGCTCAAAGGGACAGGAATTCCACGAGCAGTACTTC	CASSKGQEFHEQYF
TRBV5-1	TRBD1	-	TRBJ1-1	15	TGCGCCAGCAGCTTCACAGGGGGCTCGGAGACTGAAGCTTTCTTT	CASSFTGGSETEAFF
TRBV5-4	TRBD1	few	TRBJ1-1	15	TGTGCCAGCAGCGGAAACAGGGGCGGGGACACTGAAGCTTTCTTT	CASSGNRGGDTEAFF
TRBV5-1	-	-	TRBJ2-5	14	TGCGCCAGCAGCTTGGTGCCGGGGCAAGAGACCCAGTACTTC	CASSLVPGQETQYF
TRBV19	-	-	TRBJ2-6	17	TGTGCCAGTAGTTCCCACAGGGTGGACTCTGGGGCCAACGTCCTGACTTTC	CASSSHRVDSGANVLTF
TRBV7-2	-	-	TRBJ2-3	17	TGTGCCAGCAGGGCAGGGCTTCTCACTTATCGAGGAGATACGCAGTATTTT	CASRAGLLTYRGDTQYF
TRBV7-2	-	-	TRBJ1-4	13	TGTGCCAGCAGCTTGGGGGCCGGGGAAAAACTGTTTTTT	CASSLGAGEKLFF
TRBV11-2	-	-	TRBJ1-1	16	TGTGCCAGCAGCTTAGGATTCGGGGGGCGGAACACTGAAGCTTTCTTT	CASSLGFGGRNTEAFF
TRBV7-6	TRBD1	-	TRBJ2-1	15	TGTGCCAGCAGCTCCGCCGGGACAGGGGGGTATGAGCAGTTCTTC	CASSSAGTGGYEQFF
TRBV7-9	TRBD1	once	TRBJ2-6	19	TGTGCCAGCAGCTTAGAAGGACAGGGGGCATTAACTGGGGCCAACGTCCTGACTTTC	CASSLEGQGALTGANVLTF
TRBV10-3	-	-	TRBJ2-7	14	TGTGCCATCAGTCAGGAAAAGAGCTCCTACGAGCAGTACTTC	CAISQEKSSYEQYF
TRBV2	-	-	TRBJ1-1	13	TGTGCCAGCAGTCCCCTGCCGGGAGCTGAAGCTTTCTTT	CASSPLPGAEAFF
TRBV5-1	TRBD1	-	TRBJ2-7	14	TGCGCCAGCAGGATTTCAGGGGGCTGGGACGAGCAGTACTTC	CASRISGGWDEQYF
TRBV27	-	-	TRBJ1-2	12	TGTGCCAGCAGTAAGGGGAACTATGGCTACACCTTC	CASSKGNYGYTF
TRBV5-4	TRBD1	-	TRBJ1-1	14	TGTGCCAGCAGCGTAGGGACAGGGGCCACTGAAGCTTTCTTT	CASSVGTGATEAFF
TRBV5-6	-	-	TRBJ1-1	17	TGTGCCAGCAGCTTGGTGGTGGGGGCAGAGGTGAACACTGAAGCTTTCTTT	CASSLVVGAEVNTEAFF
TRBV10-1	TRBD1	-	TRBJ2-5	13	TGCGCCAGCAGTTTACAGGGGGATAAGACCCAGTACTTC	CASSLQGDKTQYF
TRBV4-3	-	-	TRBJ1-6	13	TGCGCCAGCAGCCAAGATACGGATTCACCCCTCCACTTT	CASSQDTDSPLHF
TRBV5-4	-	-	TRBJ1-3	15	TGTGCCAGCAGCCCAAAACCGGGACAAGGAAACACCATATATTTT	CASSPKPGQGNTIYF
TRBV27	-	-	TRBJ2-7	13	TGTGCCAGCAGCCTTCAACAGGGATACGAGCAGTACTTC	CASSLQQGYEQYF
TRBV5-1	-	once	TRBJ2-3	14	TGCGCCAGCAGCTTGCCGGGGGGCGGCGATACGCAGTATTTT	CASSLPGGGDTQYF
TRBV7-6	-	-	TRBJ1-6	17	TGTGCCAGCAGCCGATGGACCCCAGGGCGGGAAAATTCACCCCTCCACTTT	CASSRWTPGRENSPLHF
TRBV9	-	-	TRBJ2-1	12	TGTGCCAGCAGAAGCCCGAACAATGAGCAGTTCTTC	CASRSPNNEQFF
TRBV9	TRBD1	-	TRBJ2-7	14	TGTGCCAGCAGCGTTACAGGGGGTACCGACGAGCAGTACTTC	CASSVTGGTDEQYF
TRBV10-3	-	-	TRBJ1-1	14	TGTGCCATCAGTGAAGGCAGGGGAAGCACTGAAGCTTTCTTT	CAISEGRGSTEAFF
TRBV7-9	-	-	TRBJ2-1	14	TGTGCCAGCAGCTCAGACGGGAAAAACAATGAGCAGTTCTTC	CASSSDGKNNEQFF
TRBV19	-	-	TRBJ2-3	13	TGTGCCAGTAGAGGACAGAGCACAGATACGCAGTATTTT	CASRGQSTDTQYF
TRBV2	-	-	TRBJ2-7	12	TGTGCCAGCACCGAACGCAGCTACGAGCAGTACTTC	CASTERSYEQYF
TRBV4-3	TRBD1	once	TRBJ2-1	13	TGCGCCAGCAGCCCGGACAGGGGGAATGAGCAGTTCTTC	CASSPDRGNEQFF
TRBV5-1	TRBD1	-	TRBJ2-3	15	TGCGCCAGCAGCTTGGTGTCAGGGGGCATAGATACGCAGTATTTT	CASSLVSGGIDTQYF
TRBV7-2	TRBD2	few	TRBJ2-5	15	TGTGCCAGCAGCTTATTCGGGGGGGCACAAGAGACCCAGTACTTC	CASSLFGGAQETQYF
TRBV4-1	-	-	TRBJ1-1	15	TGCGCCAGCAGCCAAGGGTGGCAGGGGAAGACTGAAGCTTTCTTT	CASSQGWQGKTEAFF
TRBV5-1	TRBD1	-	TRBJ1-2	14	TGCGCCAGCAGCCCGTCGACAGGGGTCTATGGCTACACCTTC	CASSPSTGVYGYTF
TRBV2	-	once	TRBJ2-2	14	TGTGCCAGCAGTGAGGGGCAAGGGGCCGGGGAGCTGTTTTTT	CASSEGQGAGELFF
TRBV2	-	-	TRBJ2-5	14	TGTGCCAGCAGTGAAGGGGGAGGTGGAGAGACCCAGTACTTC	CASSEGGGGETQYF
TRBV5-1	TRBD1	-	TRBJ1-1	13	TGCGCCAGCAGCTTGGACAGGGGGCGGTCAGCTTTCTTT	CASSLDRGRSAFF
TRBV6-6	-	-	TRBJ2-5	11	TGTGCCAGCAGCAGGCAAGAGACCCAGTACTTC	CASSRQETQYF
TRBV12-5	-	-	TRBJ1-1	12	TGTGCTAGTGGTCGAGGGTATTTCGAAGCTTTCTTT	CASGRGYFEAFF
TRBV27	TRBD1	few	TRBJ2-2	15	TGTGCCAGCAGGACCGGGACAGCGAACACCGGGGAGCTGTTTTTT	CASRTGTANTGELFF
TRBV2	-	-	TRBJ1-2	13	TGTGCCAGCAGGCGGACAGAGAACTATGGCTACACCTTC	CASRRTENYGYTF
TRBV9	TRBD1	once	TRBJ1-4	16	TGTGCCAGCAGCGTAGGTTTCGGACAGGGGGGTGAAAAACTGTTTTTT	CASSVGFGQGGEKLFF
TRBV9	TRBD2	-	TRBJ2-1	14	TGTGCCAGCAGCGGTCGACTAGCGGGAGGAGAGCAGTTCTTC	CASSGRLAGGEQFF
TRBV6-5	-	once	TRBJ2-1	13	TGTGCCAGCAGCAGGAGGTTATACAATGAGCAGTTCTTC	CASSRRLYNEQFF
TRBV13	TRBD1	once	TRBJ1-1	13	TGTGCCAGCAGCTCGGACAGGGATACTGAAGCTTTCTTT	CASSSDRDTEAFF
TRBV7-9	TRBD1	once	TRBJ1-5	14	TGTGCCAGCAGCTTCGGACAGGGGAATCAGCCCCAGCATTTT	CASSFGQGNQPQHF
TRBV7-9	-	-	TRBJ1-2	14	TGTGCCAGCAACGAGGCTGCAACTAACTATGGCTACACCTTC	CASNEAATNYGYTF
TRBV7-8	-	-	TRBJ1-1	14	TGTGCCAGCAGCATGAAGACAGGGAACACTGAAGCTTTCTTT	CASSMKTGNTEAFF
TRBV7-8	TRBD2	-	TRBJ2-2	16	TGTGCCAGCAGCTGGGGCCGGGGGGATCGAACCGGGGAGCTGTTTTTT	CASSWGRGDRTGELFF
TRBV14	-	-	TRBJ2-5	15	TGTGCCAGCAGCCCACTAAAGGGGATTTCCGAGACCCAGTACTTC	CASSPLKGISETQYF
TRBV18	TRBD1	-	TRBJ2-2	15	TGTGCCAGCTCACCGGGACAGGGGGCGACCGGGGAGCTGTTTTTT	CASSPGQGATGELFF
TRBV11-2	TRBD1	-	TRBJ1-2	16	TGTGCCAGCAGCCCTCTGACAGGGAGAACCCTAGAAGGCTACACCTTC	CASSPLTGRTLEGYTF